Detailed here is one T cell receptor (beta chain). Distinct nucleotide sequences in the sample also encode this CDR3. Assay used: immunoSEQ multiplex PCR; TCRdb lists only in-frame clones, some missing. Of 39,000 or so clones detected, about three quarters appear once; the ten largest clones hold around 9%. The sample comes from a study of radiotherapy plus CTLA-4 blockade in lung cancer. Across the study: The study recorded objective responses in less than 20% of patients and disease control in approximately 29%.

Germline V CDR1 and CDR2: SGHTA, FQGTGA. The CDR3 extends over 13 amino acids. V was pared by 0 bases and J by 3 bases, with 5 bases between. This specimen was peripheral blood, taken from a patient treated with radiotherapy plus ipilimumab. The chain has TRBV7-3 and TRBJ1-1; D is unresolved. The sequence came from a human donor with non-small cell lung cancer who had stable disease on radiotherapy plus ipilimumab. The CDR3 nucleotides are TGTGCCAGCAGCTTAACTCCGGACACTGAAGCTTTCTTT. Protein product: CASSLTPDTEAFF. Full variable domain (outside the CDR3, taken from reference TRBV7-3 and TRBJ1-1): GAGVSQTPSNKVTEKGKYVELRCDPISGHTALYWYRQSLGQGPEFLIYFQGTGAADDSGLPNDRFFAVRPEGSVSTLKIQRTERGDSAVYLCASSLTPDTEAFFGQGTRLTVV.